These 18 T cell receptor beta chains were sequenced from one sample in a study of metastatic and nonmetastatic thyroid tumors. From the PCR reads, TCRdb re-called clones with MiXCR. Of 35,000 to 50,000 clones listed, 9.5% to 13% were seen once; the top ten hold approximately 10%. No patient received treatment before thyroid surgery. The source material was blood. The receptors shown here come from a male donor with papillary thyroid cancer or a benign thyroid nodule (not recorded which). Some clones in this sample may be carry-over from other donors' samples.

Ten or more counts support this clone. V gene TRBV20-1 combines with J gene TRBJ2-3, with D perhaps TRBD2 (6 bases). V lost 7 bases, J lost 1 base, and 15 bases lay in between. Germline CDR1 reads DFQATT; CDR2 reads SNEGSKA (reference sequence). The CDR3 has 14 amino acids. The CDR3 region is CSVRRPGGTDTQYF. The CDR3 DNA reads as TGCAGTGTCAGGCGTCCGGGGGGCACAGATACGCAGTATTTT.

This clone was seen only a few times. The CDR3 nucleotides read TGCAGCGTTGACGGTCCCGGGACTCTATACAATGAGCAGTTCTTC. Translated, it gives CSVDGPGTLYNEQFF. The chain combines TRBV29-1 with TRBJ2-1, with D tentatively TRBD2 (6 bases). The CDR3 is made up of 15 amino acids. Germline assignment: CDR1 SQVTM and CDR2 ANQGSEA. The ends were cut back, 3 bases at V and 4 bases at J, with 16 bases in the middle.

This clone has a count of ten or more. The gene calls are TRBV10-3 and TRBJ2-7; D might be TRBD2 (6 bases). V lost 2 bases, J lost 2 bases, and 10 bases lay in between. Germline CDR1 is ENHRY and CDR2 is SYGVKD. This CDR3 spans 14 amino acids. CDR3 nucleotides: TGTGCCATCAGTGAGCGGGAGCATCCCTACGAGCAGTACTTC. Its translation: CAISEREHPYEQYF.

At least ten counts were recorded for this clone. V gene TRBV30 combines with J gene TRBJ1-6; D gene unclear. The germline CDR1 and CDR2 sequences are GTSNPN and SVGIG (reference sequence). CDR3 length equals 14 residues. V lost 0 bases and J lost 4, with 7 bases in between. CDR3 sequence: CAWSVLAYNSPLHF. Written as DNA, the CDR3 is TGTGCCTGGAGTGTACTCGCTTATAATTCACCCCTCCACTTT.

This clone was picked up many times. The V call is TRBV5-1, the J call TRBJ2-6; 7 bases are shared with TRBD1. Trimming removed 1 base from V and 2 bases from J; junction bases left unmatched: 3. CDR1 and CDR2 (germline): SGHRS, YFSETQ. The CDR3 consists of 16 residues. The CDR3, as DNA: TGCGCCAGCAGCTTGAGGGGGCTAGCTGGGGCCAACGTCCTGACTTTC. Its protein product is CASSLRGLAGANVLTF.

This clone was counted many times. The chain has TRBV7-9 and TRBJ2-2; TRBD2 is a possible D gene (7 bases). Trimming took 5 bases from V and 6 from J, leaving 16 bases between them. The CDR3 runs to 15 residues. Germline V gene sequence: CDR1 SEHNR, CDR2 FQNEAQ (reference sequence). CDR3 region: CASSAGAASAGELFF. CDR3 nucleotide sequence: TGTGCCAGCAGCGCGGGGGCCGCAAGCGCCGGGGAGCTGTTTTTT.

In this sample, this clone turned up many times. The chain is built from TRBV10-3 and TRBJ1-1; 9 nucleotides match TRBD1. The CDR3 contains 14 residues. V was clipped by 8 bases and J by 1 base; unmatched bases: 5. CDR1 ENHRY and CDR2 SYGVKD come from the germline V gene. In nucleotides, the CDR3 is TGTGCCATCTCCTTGGGACAGGGGAACACTGAAGCTTTCTTT. Its protein product is CAISLGQGNTEAFF.

This clone occurred many times. The CDR3 loop reads CASSYKSYNEQFF. The CDR3 region has the DNA TGTGCCAGCAGTTATAAGAGTTACAATGAGCAGTTCTTC. This chain connects TRBV27 to TRBJ2-1; D not resolved. The V end was cut by 4 bases, the J end by 4 bases, with 8 bases between. Germline CDR1 is MNHEY and CDR2 is SMNVEV (reference sequence). The CDR3 loop spans 13 amino acids.

This clone was detected many times. The rearrangement uses TRBV2 and TRBJ2-7, with a weak D call TRBD2 (6 bases). The length of the CDR3 is 14 residues. Trimming shortened V by 1 base and J by 4 bases, and 11 bases separated the two germline ends. Looked up from germline, CDR1 is SNHLY and CDR2 is FYNNEI. CDR3 loop: CASSEGLAQYEQYF. The CDR3 DNA is TGTGCCAGCAGTGAAGGGCTAGCGCAGTACGAGCAGTACTTC.

This clone has ten or more counts. CDR3 sequence: CASSLNRGTTGELFF. The CDR3 nucleotides read TGTGCCAGCAGCTTAAACAGGGGAACCACCGGGGAGCTGTTTTTT. V usage is TRBV5-8 and J usage is TRBJ2-2, with 7 bases that match TRBD1. CDR3 length: 15 amino acids. J lost 4 bases, V lost 2 bases, and 5 bases had no gene match. Germline V gives CDR1 SGHTS, CDR2 YDEGEE.

This clone was observed at least ten times. The J gene is TRBJ2-7, the V gene TRBV10-2; 7 bases map to TRBD1. CDR3 length equals 13 residues. CDR1 and CDR2 (germline): WSHSY, SAAADI. The junction had 4 bases not matched to a gene; V was cut back by 4 bases and J by 4 bases. The CDR3 bases are TGCGCCAGCAGTGGACAGGGCAGGTACGAGCAGTACTTC. It yields the protein CASSGQGRYEQYF.

This clone was observed many times. CDR3 in amino acids: CSARDRGREQFF. Written as DNA, the CDR3 is TGCAGTGCTAGAGATCGAGGGCGGGAGCAGTTCTTC. The chain links TRBV20-1 to TRBJ2-1; tentatively, D is TRBD2 (5 bases). The length of the CDR3 is 12 residues. Trimming left V 0 bases short and J 10 bases short, with 10 bases between. Germline V CDR1 and CDR2: DFQATT, SNEGSKA (reference sequence).

This clone was detected ten times or more. The rearrangement uses TRBV9 and TRBJ1-2, with D tentatively TRBD1 (5 bases). There are 13 residues in the CDR3. Germline lookup yields CDR1 SGDLS and CDR2 YYNGEE. V lost 5 bases, J lost 8 bases, and 16 bases lay in between. CDR3 in DNA: TGTGCCAGCAGTCCAGGGCTTGTATCGGGCTACACCTTC. Its translation is CASSPGLVSGYTF. Based on the CDR3 plus reference TRBV9 and TRBJ1-2, the full variable domain is DSGVTQTPKHLITATGQRVTLRCSPRSGDLSVYWYQQSLDQGLQFLIQYYNGEERAKGNILERFSAQQFPDLHSELNLSSLELGDSALYFCASSPGLVSGYTFGSGTRLTVV.

Many counts were recorded for this clone. DNA for the CDR3: TGTGCCAGCAGCGGCCCCTGCGAGGCTAATGAAAAACTGTTTTTT. This sequence encodes CASSGPCEANEKLFF. The J gene is TRBJ1-4, the V gene TRBV11-3; D unresolved. The CDR3 is 15 amino acids. The V and J ends lost 5 bases and 3 bases respectively, with 13 bases between them. CDR1 and CDR2 from the germline V gene are SGHNT and YENEEA.

This clone showed up just a few times. The chain has TRBV6-2 or TRBV6-3 and TRBJ2-7; the D gene could be TRBD1 or TRBD2 (5 bases each). V was cut by 4 bases and J by 0 bases, with 19 bases left in between. CDR1 MNHEY and CDR2 SVGEGT come from the germline V gene. The CDR3 loop spans 17 amino acids. CDR3 in DNA: TGTGCCAGCAGTTCCGCCACCGGGACCGAAAGCTCCTACGAGCAGTACTTC. It is translated as CASSSATGTESSYEQYF.

This clone was seen many times. The J gene is TRBJ2-5, the V gene TRBV30; 8 nucleotides align to TRBD1. This CDR3 contains 15 residues. J gave up 2 bases and V 3 bases, and 8 bases lay outside the gene matches. Germline lookup yields CDR1 GTSNPN and CDR2 SVGIG (reference sequence). CDR3 coding DNA: TGTGCCTGGAGAAAGCCAGGGGGCGGTCAAGAGACCCAGTACTTC. Its protein product is CAWRKPGGGQETQYF.

In its sample, this clone was seen many times. The chain is built from TRBV6-5 and TRBJ2-5; 9 bases map to TRBD2. Unmatched junction bases numbered 13, after V lost 2 bases and J lost 6 bases. The CDR3 has 17 amino acids. CDR1 MNHEY and CDR2 SVGAGI come from the germline V gene. This CDR3 reads CASSYDTGAGGGKTQYF. In nucleotides, the CDR3 is TGTGCCAGCAGTTACGATACGGGAGCGGGAGGAGGCAAGACCCAGTACTTC.

This clone has at least ten counts. The rearrangement links TRBV28 to TRBJ1-5; TRBD1 matches at 7 bases. V was pared by 2 bases and J by 4 bases, with 11 bases of the junction left unmatched. The CDR3 contains 17 residues. Germline assignment: CDR1 MDHEN and CDR2 SYDVKM. In DNA form, the CDR3 reads TGTGCCAGCAGTTTACCGACAGGGTTCAGTGGGAATCAGCCCCAGCATTTT. Protein product: CASSLPTGFSGNQPQHF.